This is a list of T cell receptor beta chains from one sample in a study of beta chain features in type 1 diabetes. The table came from immunoSEQ multiplex PCR; TCRdb's copy has only in-frame clones and leaves some out. The sample records around 180,000 clones, 7.8% being singletons. Sequencing was done on a sample of central memory CD4+ T cells from blood. All receptors come from a woman aged 40 to 50 with type 1 diabetes. Each CDR3 is given with its conserved first and last residue. D genes are given only for firm matches. Size is stated for part of the rows, as once, few or many counts, or as a class when the clone is expanded.

d_gene	v_gene	abundance	len	j_gene	CDR3aa	CDR3nt
.	TRBV7-9	.	13	TRBJ2-2	CASSSKYTGELFF	TGTGCCAGCAGCTCCAAATACACCGGGGAGCTGTTTTTT
TRBD2	TRBV6-5	few	15	TRBJ2-3	CASTNTREGTDTQYF	TGTGCCAGCACCAACACCCGGGAGGGCACAGATACGCAGTATTTT
TRBD1	TRBV19	few	15	TRBJ1-5	CASSKRTGSNQPQHF	TGTGCCAGTAGTAAGCGGACAGGGAGCAATCAGCCCCAGCATTTT
.	TRBV18	few	14	TRBJ1-1	CASSLGGPNTEAFF	TGTGCCAGCTCACTAGGAGGGCCGAACACTGAAGCTTTCTTT
.	TRBV18	few	14	TRBJ1-2	CASSPVPDYRSYTF	TGTGCCAGCTCACCTGTACCGGACTATCGCTCCTACACCTTC
TRBD2	TRBV9	few	17	TRBJ2-1	CASSAPTSASSYNEQFF	TGTGCCAGCAGCGCCCCGACTAGCGCGAGCTCCTACAATGAGCAGTTCTTC
TRBD1	TRBV7-2	.	14	TRBJ2-7	CASSLVGQGSEQYF	TGTGCCAGCAGCTTAGTAGGACAGGGGAGCGAGCAGTACTTC
TRBD1	TRBV14	.	13	TRBJ1-1	CASSDRGNTEAFF	TGTGCCAGCAGTGACAGGGGGAACACTGAAGCTTTCTTT
.	TRBV7-6	few	17	TRBJ1-2	CASSPGTKGRGSHGYTF	TGTGCCAGCAGCCCCGGGACGAAGGGTCGGGGGTCGCATGGCTACACCTTC
.	TRBV25-1	.	13	TRBJ2-2	CASRSSNTGELFF	TGTGCCAGCAGATCTTCCAACACCGGGGAGCTGTTTTTT
.	TRBV4-3	.	16	TRBJ2-7	CASSQGGGTRPYEQYF	TGCGCCAGCAGCCAAGGTGGTGGGACAAGACCCTACGAGCAGTACTTC
.	TRBV4-1	.	15	TRBJ2-6	CASSLFDTGANVLTF	TGCGCCAGCAGCCTTTTCGACACTGGGGCCAACGTCCTGACTTTC
.	TRBV28	many	12	TRBJ2-3	CASTGATDTQYF	TGTGCCAGCACTGGGGCCACAGATACGCAGTATTTT
TRBD1	TRBV20-1	.	11	TRBJ2-7	CSAQGAYEQYF	TGCAGTGCTCAGGGGGCTTACGAGCAGTACTTC
.	TRBV12-5	.	15	TRBJ2-3	CASGPGQSSTDTQYF	TGTGCTAGTGGCCCCGGACAGTCTAGCACAGATACGCAGTATTTT
TRBD2	TRBV19	few	15	TRBJ2-1	CASTRGTSGINEQFF	TGTGCCAGTACCCGAGGGACTAGCGGGATCAATGAGCAGTTCTTC
TRBD2	TRBV23-1	few	16	TRBJ2-1	CASSPVGLAGANEQFF	TGCGCCAGCAGTCCAGTCGGACTAGCGGGAGCCAATGAGCAGTTCTTC
.	TRBV5-1	.	14	TRBJ2-1	CASRPGTPNPEQFF	TGCGCCAGTAGACCCGGGACTCCCAACCCTGAGCAGTTCTTC
.	TRBV28	.	11	TRBJ1-2	CASSQDYGYTF	TGTGCCAGCAGCCAGGATTATGGCTACACCTTC
.	TRBV2	few	15	TRBJ2-1	CASSLGQFSYNEQFF	TGTGCCAGCAGTTTGGGCCAGTTCTCCTACAATGAGCAGTTCTTC
.	TRBV28	.	14	TRBJ2-1	CASRLRTGYNEQFF	TGTGCCAGCAGACTACGTACAGGGTACAATGAGCAGTTCTTC
.	TRBV18	.	15	TRBJ1-1	CASSPDRLSNTEAFF	TGTGCCAGCTCACCTGACAGGCTTTCGAACACTGAAGCTTTCTTT
.	TRBV29-1	few	13	TRBJ2-1	CSVEPGLHNEQFF	TGCAGCGTTGAACCGGGACTGCACAATGAGCAGTTCTTC
.	TRBV19	few	15	TRBJ1-5	CASQSGKNYNQPQHF	TGTGCCAGTCAGTCAGGGAAGAACTACAATCAGCCCCAGCATTTT
.	TRBV2	.	11	TRBJ2-7	CASREYYEQYF	TGTGCCAGCAGGGAATACTACGAGCAGTACTTC
TRBD1	TRBV5-6	few	14	TRBJ2-2	CASSRDRGRRELFF	TGTGCCAGCAGCCGGGACAGGGGGCGCAGGGAGCTGTTTTTT
.	TRBV28	few	16	TRBJ1-1	CASSLGGRRKNTEAFF	TGTGCCAGCAGTTTAGGAGGCCGGAGGAAAAACACTGAAGCTTTCTTT
.	TRBV7-2	few	12	TRBJ1-5	CASSLDSQVQHF	TGTGCCAGCAGCTTAGACTCCCAGGTTCAGCATTTT
.	TRBV10-3	.	13	TRBJ1-5	CAISYDSNQPQHF	TGTGCCATCAGCTACGATAGCAATCAGCCCCAGCATTTT
.	TRBV7-2	few	15	TRBJ1-5	CASSFQTGGNQPQHF	TGTGCCAGCAGCTTTCAGACGGGAGGCAATCAGCCCCAGCATTTT
TRBD1	TRBV29-1	few	14	TRBJ2-3	CSAHRTGRRNTQYF	TGCAGCGCCCATCGGACAGGGAGGAGGAATACGCAGTATTTT
TRBD1	TRBV6-5	few	14	TRBJ1-1	CASSTGGYGTEAFF	TGTGCCAGCAGCACAGGGGGCTATGGCACTGAAGCTTTCTTT
.	TRBV9	.	15	TRBJ2-5	CASSVDWREVETQYF	TGTGCCAGCAGCGTAGACTGGAGGGAAGTAGAGACCCAGTACTTC
.	TRBV28	few	11	TRBJ1-2	CASGGQYGYTF	TGTGCCAGCGGGGGCCAGTATGGCTACACCTTC
.	TRBV7-2	.	12	TRBJ2-1	CASSLTYNEQFF	TGTGCCAGCAGCTTAACTTACAATGAGCAGTTCTTC
TRBD2	TRBV7-8	.	15	TRBJ2-7	CASSWGAGGQGEQYF	TGTGCCAGCAGCTGGGGTGCGGGGGGGCAAGGGGAGCAGTACTTC
.	TRBV7-2	many	15	TRBJ1-2	CASSLTRDPSYGYTF	TGTGCCAGCAGCTTAACGAGGGATCCCTCCTATGGCTACACCTTC
.	TRBV4-1	.	15	TRBJ1-6	CASSQAAGPNSPLHF	TGCGCCAGCAGCCAAGCGGCAGGCCCGAATTCACCCCTCCACTTT
.	TRBV29-1	few	11	TRBJ2-7	CSVDGGGEQYF	TGCAGCGTTGATGGGGGCGGCGAGCAGTACTTC
.	TRBV5-1	.	15	TRBJ2-2	CASGSGTRNTGELFF	TGCGCCAGCGGCTCTGGGACAAGGAACACCGGGGAGCTGTTTTTT